These 29 T cell receptor beta chains share one sample of origin, sequenced in a study of CD8+ T cells in alopecia areata. Treatment given: oral pan-JAK inhibitor, 5-10 mg twice daily. Reverse transcribed after extraction, RNA yielded cDNA as the sequencing template. The protocol was immunoSEQ multiplex PCR, while the TCRdb copy is restricted to in-frame clones and leaves out a portion. The sample records some 150,000 clones, about 61% being singletons. The specimen was CD4+ T cells sorted from blood, collected between weeks 55 and 65, from a patient treated with tofacitinib. The receptors shown here come from a human donor with alopecia areata.

The chain uses TRBV29-1 and TRBJ1-2; 12 bases match TRBD1. Trimming at V came to 6 bases and at J to 3 bases, leaving 5 bases not matched to a gene. The CDR3 runs 14 residues. Germline-derived CDR1 and CDR2 are SQVTM and ANQGSEA. CDR3: CSVGTGGWDYGYTF. The DNA of the CDR3 is TGCAGCGTAGGGACAGGGGGCTGGGACTATGGCTACACCTTC.

The chain uses TRBV29-1 and TRBJ2-7; no clear D. The CDR3 spans 11 residues. The V end was cut by 2 bases, the J end by 5 bases, with 7 bases between. Looked up from germline, CDR1 is SQVTM and CDR2 is ANQGSEA. CDR3 in amino acids: CSVEYRDEQYF. The CDR3 DNA reads as TGCAGCGTTGAATACCGGGACGAGCAGTACTTC.

CDR3 DNA sequence: TGTGCCAGCAGAGACAGGGCGGCTGAAGCTTTCTTT. Translating gives CASRDRAAEAFF. The V gene is TRBV6-5, the J gene TRBJ1-1, with TRBD1 matching 7 bases. Unmatched junction bases numbered 4, after V lost 6 bases and J lost 6 bases. Germline V gene data show CDR1 as MNHEY and CDR2 as SVGAGI. The CDR3 length is 12 residues.

The rearrangement uses TRBV10-3 and TRBJ2-7; 11 bases align to TRBD2. Losses at the gene ends were 6 bases for V and 6 bases for J; bases not matched to a gene: 10. Germline lookup yields CDR1 ENHRY and CDR2 SYGVKD. The CDR3 is made up of 15 amino acids. CDR3 residues: CAISGAGTSGGEQYF. The CDR3 nucleotides are TGTGCCATCAGCGGGGCCGGGACTAGCGGCGGCGAGCAGTACTTC.

The CDR3 coding sequence is TGCAGCGTTGAAGAATATGGCTACACCTTC. Translated: CSVEEYGYTF. The gene calls are TRBV29-1 and TRBJ1-2; no clear D. Per germline, CDR1 SQVTM and CDR2 ANQGSEA. This CDR3 spans 10 amino acids. V was trimmed by 0 bases and J by 5 bases, leaving 1 base between them.

This chain uses TRBV5-1 with TRBJ2-2, with D maybe TRBD1 (6 bases). Germline assignment: CDR1 SGHRS and CDR2 YFSETQ. V was pared by 5 bases and J by 8 bases, with 16 bases between. The CDR3 is made up of 14 amino acids. This CDR3 is CASRQQGGRGELFF. The CDR3 bases are TGCGCCAGCAGGCAGCAAGGGGGACGTGGGGAGCTGTTTTTT. Using reference TRBV5-1 and TRBJ2-2 for the parts outside the CDR3, the full variable domain is KAGVTQTPRYLIKTRGQQVTLSCSPISGHRSVSWYQQTPGQGLQFLFEYFSETQRNKGNFPGRFSGRQFSNSRSEMNVSTLELGDSALYLCASRQQGGRGELFFGEGSRLTVL.

V is TRBV4-1 and J is TRBJ1-5; D uncertain. Germline CDR1 and CDR2: MGHRA and YSYEKL. Trimming took off 1 base at V and 0 bases at J, with 13 bases between the two ends. The CDR3 contains 17 residues. The CDR3, as DNA: TGCGCCAGCAGCCAAGTTATCCGGGCCAATAGCAATCAGCCCCAGCATTTT. Its translation: CASSQVIRANSNQPQHF.

This clone was observed once. V and J are TRBV5-1 and TRBJ2-4; D is unresolved. The germline CDR1 and CDR2 sequences are SGHRS and YFSETQ. This CDR3 is built from 11 residues. The V end was cut by 6 bases, the J end by 5 bases, with 6 bases between. The CDR3 sequence: CASMGENIQYF. DNA of the CDR3: TGCGCCAGCATGGGCGAAAACATTCAGTACTTC.

V usage is TRBV27 and J usage is TRBJ2-1; D tentatively reads TRBD1 or TRBD2 (5 bases each). CDR1 and CDR2 (germline): MNHEY, SMNVEV (reference sequence). Trimming took off 5 bases at V and 5 bases at J, with 16 bases between the two ends. The CDR3 spans 15 residues. CDR3 sequence (DNA): TGTGCCAGCAGTCTTCAAACCTTGGGGGACAATGAGCAGTTCTTC. Translation: CASSLQTLGDNEQFF.

As for this clone: A read error may be the cause here, since a much bigger clone is one base away. This chain connects TRBV14 to TRBJ1-1, with 8 nucleotides matching TRBD1. After removal of 4 bases from V and 4 bases from J, the junction contained 2 bases not matched to a gene. This CDR3 has 13 amino acids. Germline loops: CDR1 SGHDN, CDR2 FVKESK. The CDR3 bases are TGTGCCAGCAGCCTAACAGGGGGCACTGAAGCTTTCTTT. It translates to CASSLTGGTEAFF. Variable domain in full (rest from reference TRBV14 and TRBJ1-1): EAGVTQFPSHSVIEKGQTVTLRCDPISGHDNLYWYRRVMGKEIKFLLHFVKESKQDESGMPNNRFLAERTGGTYSTLKVQPAELEDSGVYFCASSLTGGTEAFFGQGTRLTVV.

This chain links TRBV6-5 with TRBJ2-7, with a weak D call TRBD1 (6 bases). The CDR3 runs to 13 residues. The V end lost 6 bases, the J end lost 3 bases, and 12 bases lay between the germline ends. Germline V CDR1 and CDR2: MNHEY, SVGAGI. DNA of the CDR3: TGTGCCAGCAGCCGCGGACAGTTCTACGAGCAGTACTTC. This encodes CASSRGQFYEQYF.

The J gene is TRBJ1-6, the V gene TRBV29-1; 8 bases are shared with TRBD1. The V gene end was trimmed by 6 bases and the J gene end by 3 bases; junction bases not matched to a gene: 4. CDR1 and CDR2 (germline): SQVTM, ANQGSEA. This CDR3 contains 14 residues. CDR3: CSVRGQDYNSPLHF. The CDR3 DNA sequence: TGCAGCGTAAGGGGACAGGACTATAATTCACCCCTCCACTTT.

The rearrangement links TRBV29-1 to TRBJ1-1; no clear D. Germline V lookup: CDR1 SQVTM, CDR2 ANQGSEA. V was shortened by 7 bases and J by 7 bases, with 10 bases between the two germline ends. This CDR3 is 10 amino acids long. CDR3 protein: CSASEIEAFF. In DNA form, the CDR3 reads TGCAGCGCCAGCGAGATTGAAGCTTTCTTT.

This clone was observed at least ten times. The chain links TRBV6-1 to TRBJ2-7, with 10 bases identical to TRBD1. The CDR3 has 15 amino acids. The V segment lost 5 bases and the J segment 2 bases; nucleotides outside the gene matches: 6. Germline CDR1 and CDR2: MNHNS and SASEGT. Written as DNA, the CDR3 is TGTGCCAGCAGTTCCCCGGGACAGGGGACCTACGAGCAGTACTTC. Protein: CASSSPGQGTYEQYF.

V usage is TRBV18 and J usage is TRBJ1-1; D is ambiguous. Germline-derived CDR1 and CDR2 are KGHSH and LQKENI. This CDR3 comprises 13 residues. V lost 2 bases and J 1 base, leaving 5 bases between the germline ends. CDR3 sequence (DNA): TGTGCCAGCTCACCAGGTCGGAACACTGAAGCTTTCTTT. It codes for CASSPGRNTEAFF.

This sequence joins TRBV4-1 and TRBJ1-5; D unresolved. This CDR3 is 16 amino acids long. Germline lookup yields CDR1 MGHRA and CDR2 YSYEKL. Trimming removed 1 base at V and 2 bases at J, with 12 bases between. CDR3 in DNA: TGCGCCAGCAGCCAAGCTATGGGAAGGGGCAATCAGCCCCAGCATTTT. Its translation is CASSQAMGRGNQPQHF.

This clone came up a few times. The V call is TRBV5-6, the J call TRBJ2-5, with 7 nucleotides matching TRBD2. This CDR3 comprises 14 residues. Trimming at V came to 3 bases and at J to 4 bases, leaving 6 bases not matched to a gene. Per germline, CDR1 SGHDT and CDR2 YYEEEE. In DNA, the CDR3 is TGTGCCAGCAGCTCGCCCAGGGAGGGAGAGACCCAGTACTTC. This gives the protein CASSSPREGETQYF.

The chain uses TRBV30 and TRBJ2-1; D not certain. This CDR3 spans 14 amino acids. CDR1 and CDR2 from the germline V gene are GTSNPN and SVGIG (reference sequence). Deletions cut 1 base from V and 7 bases from J, with 14 bases between. Written as DNA, the CDR3 is TGTGCCTGGAGTGGGCAGGCCCAAGGGAATGAGCAGTTCTTC. This codes for CAWSGQAQGNEQFF.

The genes are TRBV4-2 and TRBJ2-5; 9 bases are a match to TRBD2. The CDR3 is 17 amino acids. Losses at the gene ends were 4 bases for V and 1 base for J; bases not matched to a gene: 10. The germline CDR1 and CDR2 sequences are LGHNA and YNFKEQ. The CDR3 nucleotides are TGTGCCAGCAGCCCCACTAATCTACTAGCGGGCCAAGAGACCCAGTACTTC. Its protein product is CASSPTNLLAGQETQYF.

This sequence joins TRBV5-8 and TRBJ2-7; TRBD1 matches at 12 bases. The length of the CDR3 is 19 residues. V lost 6 bases, J lost 3 bases, and 19 bases stayed unmatched. Germline V lookup: CDR1 SGHTS, CDR2 YDEGEE. The CDR3 spells CASNRDRGPGGFQYYEQYF. CDR3 in DNA: TGTGCCAGCAACAGGGACAGGGGGCCGGGCGGTTTTCAATACTACGAGCAGTACTTC.

This clone was recorded a few times. This chain uses TRBV6-5 with TRBJ2-7; D unresolved. The CDR3 spans 14 residues. CDR1 is MNHEY, CDR2 SVGAGI, per germline. The V and J ends lost 0 bases and 1 base respectively, with 7 bases between them. CDR3 in amino acids: CASSYSIASYEQYF. The CDR3 DNA reads as TGTGCCAGCAGTTACTCGATCGCTTCCTACGAGCAGTACTTC.

The V gene is TRBV27, the J gene TRBJ2-2; D is undetermined. The length of the CDR3 is 15 residues. V lost 6 bases and J 3 bases, leaving 14 bases between the germline ends. The germline V gene has CDR1 MNHEY and CDR2 SMNVEV (reference sequence). The CDR3 loop is CASRQRSLDTGELFF. CDR3 DNA sequence: TGTGCCAGCAGACAACGGAGCTTGGACACCGGGGAGCTGTTTTTT.

J is TRBJ2-3 and V is TRBV2; 8 bases are a match to TRBD2. This CDR3 comprises 15 residues. V was pared by 6 bases and J by 2 bases, with 7 bases of the junction left unmatched. Germline assignment: CDR1 SNHLY and CDR2 FYNNEI. CDR3 nucleotides: TGTGCCAGCAGCGCCCGACTAGCGACCACAGATACGCAGTATTTT. The encoded protein is CASSARLATTDTQYF.

The CDR3 spells CASSQEGPGAGKNTQYF. The CDR3 DNA reads as TGTGCCAGCAGCCAAGAAGGTCCAGGAGCGGGGAAAAATACGCAGTATTTT. The rearrangement links TRBV4-2 to TRBJ2-3, with TRBD2 identical over 7 bases. Looked up from germline, CDR1 is LGHNA and CDR2 is YNFKEQ. The CDR3 runs 17 residues. The V gene end was trimmed by 0 bases and the J gene end by 7 bases; junction bases not matched to a gene: 13.

This clone was recorded a few times. The chain joins TRBV29-1 to TRBJ1-1; D is possibly TRBD1 (5 bases). The CDR3 is 15 amino acids. V was pared by 8 bases and J by 5 bases, with 24 bases between. Germline values: CDR1 SQVTM, CDR2 ANQGSEA. CDR3 DNA sequence: TGCAGCTCCTTAGAGGGGCGGGACTCCCCAACTGAAGCTTTCTTT. Translating it yields CSSLEGRDSPTEAFF.

With regard to this clone: Other DNA sequences in this specimen translate into the identical CDR3. This chain connects TRBV29-1 to TRBJ2-5, with 8 bases lining up with TRBD2. The CDR3 consists of 14 residues. Losses at the gene ends were 6 bases for V and 3 bases for J; bases not matched to a gene: 9. Germline V CDR1 and CDR2: SQVTM, ANQGSEA. CDR3 nucleotide sequence: TGCAGCGTAAACGTTGCGGGGGGTAAAGAGACCCAGTACTTC. This encodes CSVNVAGGKETQYF.

The chain combines TRBV6-1 with TRBJ1-6, with D possibly matching TRBD1 (6 bases). This CDR3 spans 14 amino acids. The germline CDR1 and CDR2 sequences are MNHNS and SASEGT. V lost 3 bases, J lost 9 bases, and 12 bases lay in between. In DNA form, the CDR3 reads TGTGCCAGCAGTGATGGGGGGGGCGGTTCACCCCTCCACTTT. Amino acid sequence: CASSDGGGGSPLHF.

The chain has TRBV29-1 and TRBJ1-1; D perhaps matches TRBD1 (6 bases). Looked up from germline, CDR1 is SQVTM and CDR2 is ANQGSEA. This CDR3 has 13 residues. Deletions cut 4 bases from V and 4 bases from J, with 13 bases between. The CDR3 DNA sequence: TGCAGCGTTGTTGCAGGGGCCGGCACTGAAGCTTTCTTT. Amino acid sequence: CSVVAGAGTEAFF.

The V and J genes are TRBV27 and TRBJ1-2; 8 bases map to TRBD1. The CDR3 has 14 amino acids. CDR1 and CDR2 from the germline V gene are MNHEY and SMNVEV (reference sequence). V lost 3 bases and J lost 7; bases outside the gene matches: 7. The CDR3 here is CASSFSGGARGYTF. CDR3 nucleotide sequence: TGTGCCAGCAGTTTTTCAGGGGGCGCACGTGGCTACACCTTC.